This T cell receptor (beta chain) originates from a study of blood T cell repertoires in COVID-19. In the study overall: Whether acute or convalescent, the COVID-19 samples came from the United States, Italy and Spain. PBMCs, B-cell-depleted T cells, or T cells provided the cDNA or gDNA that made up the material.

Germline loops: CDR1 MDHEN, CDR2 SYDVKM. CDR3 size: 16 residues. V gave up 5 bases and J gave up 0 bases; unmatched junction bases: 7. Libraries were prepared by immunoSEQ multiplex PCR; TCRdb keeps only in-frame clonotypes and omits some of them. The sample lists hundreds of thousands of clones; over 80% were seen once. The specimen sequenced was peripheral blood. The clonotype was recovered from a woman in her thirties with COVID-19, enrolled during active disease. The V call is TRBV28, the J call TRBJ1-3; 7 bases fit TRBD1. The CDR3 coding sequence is TGTGCCAGCAGTAGCACAGGGGACGTCTCTGGAAACACCATATATTTT. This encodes CASSSTGDVSGNTIYF.